This paragraph covers one TCR beta chain sequence. This specimen comes from a study of shared clonotypes between healthy human individuals. V lost 5 bases, J lost 0 bases, and 13 bases lay in between. The CDR3 has 16 amino acids. The germline V gene encodes CDR1 SGHAT and CDR2 FQNNGV. Clones were read by immunoSEQ multiplex PCR, and TCRdb kept only the in-frame ones, dropping some. The sample shows roughly 700,000 clones, approximately 74% of them seen only once. This receptor was obtained from a woman younger than 45 in good health. What was sequenced was memory CD4+ T cells sorted from blood. Described subset: CD45RA-negative fraction. The J gene is TRBJ1-4, the V gene TRBV11-2, with D hard to call. The CDR3 DNA is TGTGCCAGCAGCCGGAGACTAGGAGCAACTAATGAAAAACTGTTTTTT. Its translation is CASSRRLGATNEKLFF.